The following is a T cell receptor beta chain sequence with its context. No antigen is known for it. Samples with a second dose at about 4 or about 12 weeks were pooled together. Profiled with immunoSEQ multiplex PCR; TCRdb holds only in-frame clones, not every one. The table lists 120,000 to 150,000 clones, 86% of them singletons, with approximately 5.4% in the top ten. From germline, CDR1 is LGHDT and CDR2 YNNKEL (reference sequence). The CDR3 has 15 amino acids. Trimming took 6 bases from V and 1 from J; bases not matched to a gene: 3. The data were taken from a study of T cell responses to AZD1222 COVID-19 vaccine. Study outcomes and limitations: Distributed over spike, vaccine-associated CD4 TCRs predominated at 160-218 and 743-854. Clonal diversity was possibly underestimated, and white British individuals and females predominated among donors. Repertoire samples came only from after the peak T cell response.

The V gene is TRBV3-1 (or the pseudogene TRBV3-2), the J gene TRBJ1-5; 10 bases align to TRBD1. The sequence was obtained from an adult who received the AZD1222 COVID-19 vaccine. This specimen consisted of peripheral blood, obtained 28 days after the second AZD1222 dose. In DNA form, the CDR3 reads TGTGCCAGCAGTCGGGGACAGGGGAGCAATCAGCCCCAGCATTTT. It codes for CASSRGQGSNQPQHF.